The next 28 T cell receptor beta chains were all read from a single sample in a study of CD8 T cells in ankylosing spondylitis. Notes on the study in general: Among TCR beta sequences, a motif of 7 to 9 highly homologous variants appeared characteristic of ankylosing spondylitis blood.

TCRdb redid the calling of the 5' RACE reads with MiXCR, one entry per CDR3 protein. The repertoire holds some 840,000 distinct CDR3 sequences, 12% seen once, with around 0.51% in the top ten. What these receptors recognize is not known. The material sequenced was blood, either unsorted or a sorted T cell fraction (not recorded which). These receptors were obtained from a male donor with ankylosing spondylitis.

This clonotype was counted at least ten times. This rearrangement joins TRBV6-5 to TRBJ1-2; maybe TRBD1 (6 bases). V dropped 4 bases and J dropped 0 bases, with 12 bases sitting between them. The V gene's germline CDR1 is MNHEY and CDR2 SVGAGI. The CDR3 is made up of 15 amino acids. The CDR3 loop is CASSFVNRANYGYTF. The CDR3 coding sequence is TGTGCCAGCAGTTTCGTAAACAGGGCTAACTATGGCTACACCTTC.

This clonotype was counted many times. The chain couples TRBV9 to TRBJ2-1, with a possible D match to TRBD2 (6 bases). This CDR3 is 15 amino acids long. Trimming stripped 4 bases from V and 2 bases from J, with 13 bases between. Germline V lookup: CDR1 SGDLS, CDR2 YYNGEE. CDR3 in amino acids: CASSLIGGTYNEQFF. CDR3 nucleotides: TGTGCCAGCAGCTTAATCGGGGGAACCTACAATGAGCAGTTCTTC.

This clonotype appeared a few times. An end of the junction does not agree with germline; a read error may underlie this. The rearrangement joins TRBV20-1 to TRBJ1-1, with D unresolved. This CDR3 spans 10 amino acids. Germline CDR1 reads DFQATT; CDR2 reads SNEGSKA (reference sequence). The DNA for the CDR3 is TGCAGTGCTAGAAACTCGGAGGTTCGATTT. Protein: CSARNSEVRF.

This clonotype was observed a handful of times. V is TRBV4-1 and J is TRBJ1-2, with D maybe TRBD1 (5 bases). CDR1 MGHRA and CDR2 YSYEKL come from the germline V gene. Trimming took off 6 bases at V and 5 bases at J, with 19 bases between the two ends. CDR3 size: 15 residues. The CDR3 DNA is TGCGCCAGCAGGCGACCGGGACGGAGGATTTATGGCTACACCTTC. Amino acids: CASRRPGRRIYGYTF.

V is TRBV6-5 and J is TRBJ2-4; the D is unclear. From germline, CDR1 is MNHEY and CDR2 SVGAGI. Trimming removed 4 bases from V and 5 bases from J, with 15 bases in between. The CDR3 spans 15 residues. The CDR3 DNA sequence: TGTGCCAGCAGTTGGGGTTGGGGTGGGGAAAACATTCAGTACTTC. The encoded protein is CASSWGWGGENIQYF.

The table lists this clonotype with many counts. The CDR3 bases are TGTGCCAGCAGCCGAGGACTAGCGGGAGGTAATAATGAGCAGTTCTTC. Protein product: CASSRGLAGGNNEQFF. J is TRBJ2-1 and V is TRBV3-2; the DNA was not compared with TRBD2, the D call given in the table. TRBV3-2 is listed as a pseudogene. CDR3 length equals 16 residues.

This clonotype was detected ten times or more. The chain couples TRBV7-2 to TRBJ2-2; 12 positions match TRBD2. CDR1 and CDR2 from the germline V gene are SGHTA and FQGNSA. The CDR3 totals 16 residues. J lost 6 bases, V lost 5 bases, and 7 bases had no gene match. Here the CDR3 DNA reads TGTGCCAGCAGCCTCCGACTAGCGGGGGACGCCGGGGAGCTGTTTTTT. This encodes CASSLRLAGDAGELFF.

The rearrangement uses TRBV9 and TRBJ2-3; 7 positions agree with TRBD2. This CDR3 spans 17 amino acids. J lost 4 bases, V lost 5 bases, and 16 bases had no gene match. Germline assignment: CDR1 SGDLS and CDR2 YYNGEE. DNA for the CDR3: TGTGCCAGCAGGCGTACGACCGAGGGGAGGGGCGCAGATACGCAGTATTTT. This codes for CASRRTTEGRGADTQYF.

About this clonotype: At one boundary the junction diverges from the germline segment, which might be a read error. The CDR3 spells CASSLVGGGYTGELFF. For the CDR3, the DNA is TGTGCCAGCAGTTTAGTAGGAGGGGGTTACACCGGGGAGCTGTTTTTT. V usage is TRBV7-2 and J usage is TRBJ2-2; perhaps D is TRBD1 or TRBD2 (6 bases each). Looked up from germline, CDR1 is SGHTA and CDR2 is FQGNSA. CDR3 size: 16 residues.

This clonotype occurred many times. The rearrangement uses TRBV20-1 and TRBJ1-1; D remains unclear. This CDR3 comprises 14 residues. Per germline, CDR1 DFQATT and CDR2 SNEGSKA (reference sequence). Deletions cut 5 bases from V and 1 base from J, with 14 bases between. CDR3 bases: TGCAGTGCTGGACCGGGCCGGAGGAACACTGAAGCTTTCTTT. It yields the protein CSAGPGRRNTEAFF.

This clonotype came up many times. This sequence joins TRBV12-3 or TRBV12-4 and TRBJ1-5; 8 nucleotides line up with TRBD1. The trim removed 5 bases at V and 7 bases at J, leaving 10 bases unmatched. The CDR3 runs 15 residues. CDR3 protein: CASSPLTGDGQPQHF. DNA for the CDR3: TGTGCCAGCAGTCCCTTGACAGGGGATGGGCAGCCCCAGCATTTT.

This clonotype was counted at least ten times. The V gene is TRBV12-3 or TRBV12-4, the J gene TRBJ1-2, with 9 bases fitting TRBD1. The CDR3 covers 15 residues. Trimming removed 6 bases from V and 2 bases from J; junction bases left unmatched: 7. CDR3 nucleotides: TGTGCCAGCAGGGAAACAGGGGGCGAAAACTATGGCTACACCTTC. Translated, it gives CASRETGGENYGYTF.

CDR3 sequence: CASSYASGYNTGELFF. The DNA of the CDR3 is TGTGCCAGCAGTTATGCTTCCGGGTACAACACCGGGGAGCTGTTTTTT. The chain joins TRBV6-5 to TRBJ2-2; D is ambiguous. The germline V and J ends were trimmed by 3 bases and 2 bases, with 13 bases remaining between them. Germline loops: CDR1 MNHEY, CDR2 SVGAGI. The CDR3 has 16 residues.

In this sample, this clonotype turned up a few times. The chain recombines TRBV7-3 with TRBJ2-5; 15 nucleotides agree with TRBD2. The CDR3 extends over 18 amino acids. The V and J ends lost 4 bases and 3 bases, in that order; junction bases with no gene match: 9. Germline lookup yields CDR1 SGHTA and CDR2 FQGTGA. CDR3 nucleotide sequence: TGTGCCAGCAGCTCGGGGACTAGCGGGGGGTCTGTAAAAGAGACCCAGTACTTC. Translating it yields CASSSGTSGGSVKETQYF. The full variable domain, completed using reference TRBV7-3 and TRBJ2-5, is GAGVSQTPSNKVTEKGKYVELRCDPISGHTALYWYRQSLGQGPEFLIYFQGTGAADDSGLPNDRFFAVRPEGSVSTLKIQRTERGDSAVYLCASSSGTSGGSVKETQYFGPGTRLLVL.

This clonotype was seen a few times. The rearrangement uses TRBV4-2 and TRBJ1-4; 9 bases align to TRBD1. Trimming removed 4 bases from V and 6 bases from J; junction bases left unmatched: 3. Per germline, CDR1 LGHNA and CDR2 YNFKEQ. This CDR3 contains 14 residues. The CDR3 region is CASSPGDRDEKLFF. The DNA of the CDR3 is TGTGCCAGCAGCCCGGGGGACAGGGATGAAAAACTGTTTTTT.

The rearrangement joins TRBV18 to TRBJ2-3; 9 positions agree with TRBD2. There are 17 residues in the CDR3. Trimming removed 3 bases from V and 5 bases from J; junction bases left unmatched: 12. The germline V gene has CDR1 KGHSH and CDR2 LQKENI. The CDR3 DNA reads TGTGCCAGCTCACCCGTTCCAAGCGGGGGGCGGGGAGATACGCAGTATTTT. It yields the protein CASSPVPSGGRGDTQYF.

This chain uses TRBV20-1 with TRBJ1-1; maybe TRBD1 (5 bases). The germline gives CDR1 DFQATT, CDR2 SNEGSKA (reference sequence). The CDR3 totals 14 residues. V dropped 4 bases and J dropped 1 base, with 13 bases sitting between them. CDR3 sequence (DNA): TGCAGTGCTATAGACAGCCGAGGGAACACTGAAGCTTTCTTT. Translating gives CSAIDSRGNTEAFF.

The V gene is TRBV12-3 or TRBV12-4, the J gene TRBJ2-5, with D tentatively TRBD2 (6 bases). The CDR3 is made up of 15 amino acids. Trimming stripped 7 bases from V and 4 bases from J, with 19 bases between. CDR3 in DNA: TGTGCCAGCACCAGAACCGGAGGGCTGGGAGAGACCCAGTACTTC. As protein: CASTRTGGLGETQYF.

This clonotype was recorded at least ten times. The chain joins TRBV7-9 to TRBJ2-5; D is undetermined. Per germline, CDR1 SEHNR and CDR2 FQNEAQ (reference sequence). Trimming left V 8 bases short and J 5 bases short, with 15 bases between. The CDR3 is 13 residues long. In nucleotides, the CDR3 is TGTGCCAGCGGAAGGACGGATCCGGAGACCCAGTACTTC. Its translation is CASGRTDPETQYF.

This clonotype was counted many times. CDR3 nucleotide sequence: TGTGCCAGCAGCCCTGTCACGCCCCACTACGAGCAGTACTTC. Its protein product is CASSPVTPHYEQYF. V usage is TRBV7-2 and J usage is TRBJ2-7; D is undetermined. Trimming cost V 5 bases and J 3 bases, with 14 bases left between them. The CDR3 spans 14 residues. Germline values: CDR1 SGHTA, CDR2 FQGNSA.

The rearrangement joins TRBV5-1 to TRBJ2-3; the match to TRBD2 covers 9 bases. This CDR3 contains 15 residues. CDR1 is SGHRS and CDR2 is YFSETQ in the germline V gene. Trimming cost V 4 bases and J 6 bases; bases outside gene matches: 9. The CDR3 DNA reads TGCGCCAGCAGCACCAGCGGGGGGACATGGGATACGCAGTATTTT. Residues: CASSTSGGTWDTQYF.

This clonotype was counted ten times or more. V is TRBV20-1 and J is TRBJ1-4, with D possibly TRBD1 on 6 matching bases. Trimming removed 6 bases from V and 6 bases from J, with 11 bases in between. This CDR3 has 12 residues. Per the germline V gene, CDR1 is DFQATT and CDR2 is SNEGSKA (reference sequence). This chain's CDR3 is CSAQNRDEKLFF. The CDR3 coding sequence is TGCAGTGCCCAGAACAGGGATGAAAAACTGTTTTTT.

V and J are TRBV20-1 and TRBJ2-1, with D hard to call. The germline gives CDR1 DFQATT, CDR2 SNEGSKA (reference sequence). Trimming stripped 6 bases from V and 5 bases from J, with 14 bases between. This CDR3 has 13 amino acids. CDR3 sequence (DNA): TGCAGTGCGCGGCACAATAATCACAATGAGCAGTTCTTC. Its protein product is CSARHNNHNEQFF.

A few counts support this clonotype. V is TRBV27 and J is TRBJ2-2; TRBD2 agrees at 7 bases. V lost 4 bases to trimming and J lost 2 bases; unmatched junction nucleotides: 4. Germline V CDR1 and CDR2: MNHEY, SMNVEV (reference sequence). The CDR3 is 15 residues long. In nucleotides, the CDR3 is TGTGCCAGCAGTTCCCCTAGCGGTAACACCGGGGAGCTGTTTTTT. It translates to CASSSPSGNTGELFF.

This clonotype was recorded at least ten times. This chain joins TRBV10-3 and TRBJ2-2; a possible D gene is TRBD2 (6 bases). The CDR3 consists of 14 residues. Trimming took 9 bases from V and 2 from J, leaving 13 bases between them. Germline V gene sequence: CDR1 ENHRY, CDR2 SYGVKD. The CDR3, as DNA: TGTGCCATTGGGACTGACCCCAACACCGGGGAGCTGTTTTTT. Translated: CAIGTDPNTGELFF.

CDR3 sequence (DNA): TGTGCCAGCAGCACCTCTACGGCAGGCCCTACTAGCACAGATACGCAGTATTTT. This translates into CASSTSTAGPTSTDTQYF. The rearrangement joins TRBV11-1 to TRBJ2-3, with D unresolved. Trimming took off 5 bases at V and 0 bases at J, with 21 bases between the two ends. Looked up from germline, CDR1 is SGHAT and CDR2 is FQDESV (reference sequence). CDR3 length: 18 residues. The variable domain in full, with the rest retrieved from reference TRBV11-1 and TRBJ2-3, is EAEVAQSPRYKITEKSQAVAFWCDPISGHATLYWYRQILGQGPELLVQFQDESVVDDSQLPKDRFSAERLKGVDSTLKIQPAELGDSAMYLCASSTSTAGPTSTDTQYFGPGTRLTVL.

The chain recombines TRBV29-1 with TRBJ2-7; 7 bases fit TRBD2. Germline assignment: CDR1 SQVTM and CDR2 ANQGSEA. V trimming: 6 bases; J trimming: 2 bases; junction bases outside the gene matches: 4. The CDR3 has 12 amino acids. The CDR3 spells CSVYGGTYEQYF. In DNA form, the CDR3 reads TGCAGCGTCTACGGGGGGACCTACGAGCAGTACTTC.

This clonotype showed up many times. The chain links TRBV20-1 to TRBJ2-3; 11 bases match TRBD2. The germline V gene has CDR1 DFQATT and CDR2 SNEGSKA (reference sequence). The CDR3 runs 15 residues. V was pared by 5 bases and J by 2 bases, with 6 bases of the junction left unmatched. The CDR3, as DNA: TGCAGTGCTCGTAGCGGGAGGGGATACACAGATACGCAGTATTTT. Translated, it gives CSARSGRGYTDTQYF.